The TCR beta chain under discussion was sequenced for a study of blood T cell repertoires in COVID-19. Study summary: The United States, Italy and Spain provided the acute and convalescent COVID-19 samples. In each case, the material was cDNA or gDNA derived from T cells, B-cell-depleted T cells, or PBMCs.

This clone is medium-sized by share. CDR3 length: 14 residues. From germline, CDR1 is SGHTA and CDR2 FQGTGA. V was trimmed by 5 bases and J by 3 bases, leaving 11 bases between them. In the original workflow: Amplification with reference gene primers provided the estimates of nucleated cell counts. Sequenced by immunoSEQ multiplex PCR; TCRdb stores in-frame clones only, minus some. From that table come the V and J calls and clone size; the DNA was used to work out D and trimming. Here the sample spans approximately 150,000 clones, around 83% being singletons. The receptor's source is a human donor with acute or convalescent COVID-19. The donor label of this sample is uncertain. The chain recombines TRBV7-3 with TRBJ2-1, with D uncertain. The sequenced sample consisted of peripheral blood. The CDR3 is CASSAVAGYNEQFF. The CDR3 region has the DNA TGTGCCAGCAGCGCAGTGGCAGGCTACAATGAGCAGTTCTTC.